The source of this T cell receptor (beta chain) is a study of blood T cells in healthy people across ages. This clonotype was found a few times. This CDR3 region has 18 residues. With 0 bases clipped from V and 4 bases from J, the junction kept 9 bases outside the gene matches. From germline, CDR1 is MNHEY and CDR2 SVGAGI. Primers used in a second PCR of roughly 7 to 12 cycles were a sample-barcoded 5' primer and a J-beta primer mix. There were at least 3 million CDR3-containing paired-end reads obtained from each sample. A single record per CDR3 protein comes from TCRdb applying MiXCR to the 5' RACE reads. The repertoire holds about 600,000 distinct CDR3 sequences, 47% seen once, with just under 25% in the top ten. Peripheral blood from each donor was collected in a volume of roughly 9.8 milliliters. Isolated per sample were at least 6.5 million PBMCs.

What was sequenced was blood. V gene TRBV6-5 combines with J gene TRBJ1-6; 7 bases map to TRBD1. This receptor was taken from a man aged 80 or over in good health. Written as DNA, the CDR3 is TGTGCCAGCAGTTACTCTAACGGCAGGGGGTCATATAATTCACCCCTCCACTTT. Its protein is CASSYSNGRGSYNSPLHF.